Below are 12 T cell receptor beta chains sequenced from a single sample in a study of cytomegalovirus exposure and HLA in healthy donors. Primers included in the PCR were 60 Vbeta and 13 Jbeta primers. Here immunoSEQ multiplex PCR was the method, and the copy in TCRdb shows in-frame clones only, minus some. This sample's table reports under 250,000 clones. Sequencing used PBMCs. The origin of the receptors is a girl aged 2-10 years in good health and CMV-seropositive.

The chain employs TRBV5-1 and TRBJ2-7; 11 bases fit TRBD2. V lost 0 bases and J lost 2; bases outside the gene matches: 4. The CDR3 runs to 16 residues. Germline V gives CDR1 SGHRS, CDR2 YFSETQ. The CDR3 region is CASSLGEGLAAYEQYF. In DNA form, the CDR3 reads TGCGCCAGCAGCTTGGGAGAGGGACTAGCGGCCTACGAGCAGTACTTC.

The CDR3 here is CASSLAAGANTEAFF. The CDR3 DNA reads TGTGCCAGCAGCTTAGCAGCAGGGGCCAACACTGAAGCTTTCTTT. The chain links TRBV7-8 to TRBJ1-1; D may be TRBD1 (6 bases). CDR1 and CDR2 (germline): SGHVS, FQNEAQ. The CDR3 totals 15 residues. V shed 0 bases and J shed 2 bases, with 10 bases lying between them. Full variable domain (missing parts from reference TRBV7-8 and TRBJ1-1): GAGVSQSPRYKVAKRGQDVALRCDPISGHVSLFWYQQALGQGPEFLTYFQNEAQLDKSGLPSDRFFAERPEGSVSTLKIQRTQQEDSAVYLCASSLAAGANTEAFFGQGTRLTVV.

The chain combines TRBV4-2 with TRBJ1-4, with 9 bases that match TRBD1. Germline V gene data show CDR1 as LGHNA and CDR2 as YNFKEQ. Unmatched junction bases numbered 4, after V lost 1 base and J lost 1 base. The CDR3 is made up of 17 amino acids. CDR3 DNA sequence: TGTGCCAGCAGCCAAGTGACAGGGGGAGGAACTAATGAAAAACTGTTTTTT. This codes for CASSQVTGGGTNEKLFF.

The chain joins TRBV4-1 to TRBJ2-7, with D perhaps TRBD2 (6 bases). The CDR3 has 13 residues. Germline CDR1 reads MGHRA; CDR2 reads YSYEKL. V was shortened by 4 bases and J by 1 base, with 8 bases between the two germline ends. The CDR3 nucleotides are TGCGCCAGCAGCCCGGGACTTTCCTACGAGCAGTACTTC. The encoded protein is CASSPGLSYEQYF.

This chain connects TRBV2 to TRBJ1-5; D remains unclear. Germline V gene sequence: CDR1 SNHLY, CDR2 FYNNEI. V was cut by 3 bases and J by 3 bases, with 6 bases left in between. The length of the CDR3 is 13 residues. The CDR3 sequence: CASSDRYNQPQHF. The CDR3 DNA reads TGTGCCAGCAGTGACCGGTACAATCAGCCCCAGCATTTT. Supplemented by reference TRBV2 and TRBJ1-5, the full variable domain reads EPEVTQTPSHQVTQMGQEVILRCVPISNHLYFYWYRQILGQKVEFLVSFYNNEISEKSEIFDDQFSVERPDGSNFTLKIRSTKLEDSAMYFCASSDRYNQPQHFGDGTRLSIL.

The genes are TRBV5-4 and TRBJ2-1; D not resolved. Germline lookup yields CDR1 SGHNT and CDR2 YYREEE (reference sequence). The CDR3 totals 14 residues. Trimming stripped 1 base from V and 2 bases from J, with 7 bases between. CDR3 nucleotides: TGTGCCAGCAGCTTGATCCCAGCCTACAATGAGCAGTTCTTC. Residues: CASSLIPAYNEQFF.

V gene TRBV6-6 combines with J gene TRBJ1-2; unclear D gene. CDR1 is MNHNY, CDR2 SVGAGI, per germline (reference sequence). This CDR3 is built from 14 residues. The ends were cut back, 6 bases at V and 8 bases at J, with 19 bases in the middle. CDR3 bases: TGTGCCAGCAGCCCAGATCACCCTTTATTGGGCTACACCTTC. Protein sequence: CASSPDHPLLGYTF.

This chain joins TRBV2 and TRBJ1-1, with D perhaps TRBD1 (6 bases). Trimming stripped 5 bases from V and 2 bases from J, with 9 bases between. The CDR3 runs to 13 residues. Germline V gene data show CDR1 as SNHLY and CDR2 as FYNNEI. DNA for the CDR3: TGTGCCAGCAGTACGACAGGAAACACTGAAGCTTTCTTT. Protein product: CASSTTGNTEAFF.

The CDR3 sequence: CASSFSDGMMEQYF. CDR3 nucleotides: TGTGCCAGCAGCTTCTCGGACGGGATGATGGAGCAGTACTTC. This chain joins TRBV11-2 and TRBJ2-7; D is perhaps TRBD2 (5 bases). This CDR3 is built from 14 residues. The germline V gene encodes CDR1 SGHAT and CDR2 FQNNGV. The V and J ends lost 3 bases and 7 bases respectively, with 16 bases between them.

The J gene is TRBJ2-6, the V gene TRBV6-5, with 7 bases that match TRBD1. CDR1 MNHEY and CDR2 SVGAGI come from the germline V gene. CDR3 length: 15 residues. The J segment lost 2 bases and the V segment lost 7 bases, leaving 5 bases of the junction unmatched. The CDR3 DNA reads TGTGCCAGCACCCTACAGGGGACTGGGGCCAACGTCCTGACTTTC. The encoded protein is CASTLQGTGANVLTF.

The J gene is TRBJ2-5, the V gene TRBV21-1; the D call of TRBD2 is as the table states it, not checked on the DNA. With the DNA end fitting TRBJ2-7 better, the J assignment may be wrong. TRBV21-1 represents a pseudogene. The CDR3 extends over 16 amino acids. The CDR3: CASSKRARDSSYEQYF. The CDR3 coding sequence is TGTGCCAGCAGCAAGCGGGCTCGGGATTCCTCCTACGAGCAGTACTTC.

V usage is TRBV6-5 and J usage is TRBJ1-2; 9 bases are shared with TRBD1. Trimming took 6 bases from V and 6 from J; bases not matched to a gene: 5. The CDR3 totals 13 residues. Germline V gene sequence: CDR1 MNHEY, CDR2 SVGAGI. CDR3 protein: CASRIGTGHGYTF. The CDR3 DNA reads TGTGCCAGCAGAATAGGGACAGGGCATGGCTACACCTTC.